This is a list of T cell receptor beta chains from one sample in a study of T cells in Graves' hyperthyroidism and ophthalmopathy. In TCRdb, the multiplex PCR reads were re-called with MiXCR into one record per CDR3 protein. The sample shows tens of thousands of distinct CDR3 sequences, roughly half of them seen only once. Sequenced: peripheral blood or thyroid tissue (not recorded which). Receptors originate from a man between 18 and 29 years old with Graves' hyperthyroidism. The CDR3 runs from the conserved cysteine through the conserved F or W. The D gene is left open where the match is weak. Clone sizes are given selectively: once, few, many, or a class where the clone is expanded.

len,d_gene,abundance,j_gene,v_gene,CDR3aa,CDR3nt
13,.,.,TRBJ1-1,TRBV10-3,CAIRLLVNTEAFF,TGTGCCATCAGGCTGCTGGTGAACACTGAAGCTTTCTTT
16,TRBD2,few,TRBJ2-5,TRBV7-2,CASSLGLAGGQETQYF,TGTGCCAGCAGTTTGGGACTAGCGGGGGGGCAGGAGACCCAGTACTTC
11,.,many,TRBJ2-5,TRBV28,CASSSPLTQYF,TGTGCCAGCAGTTCCCCACTGACCCAGTACTTC
13,.,many,TRBJ2-7,TRBV4-3,CASSQGLSYEQYF,TGCGCCAGCAGCCAGGGACTCTCCTACGAGCAGTACTTC
11,.,.,TRBJ1-1,TRBV29-1,CSVVAGIEAFF,TGCAGCGTTGTGGCTGGGATAGAAGCTTTCTTT
15,TRBD1,many,TRBJ1-1,TRBV20-1,CSATSPGQGRPEAFF,TGCAGTGCTACCTCTCCGGGACAGGGGAGACCTGAAGCTTTCTTT
14,.,.,TRBJ1-6,TRBV7-2,CASSFGSGNSPLHF,TGTGCCAGCAGCTTCGGGTCAGGGAACTCACCCCTCCACTTT
13,TRBD1,.,TRBJ1-1,TRBV5-1,CASSPNRGTEAFF,TGCGCCAGCAGCCCTAACAGGGGAACTGAAGCTTTCTTT
12,.,.,TRBJ2-7,TRBV25-1,CASSERRGEQYF,TGTGCCAGCAGTGAAAGAAGGGGCGAGCAGTACTTC
14,.,.,TRBJ1-4,TRBV2,CASSGGSRLEKLFF,TGTGCCAGTAGTGGAGGAAGCCGCTTGGAAAAACTGTTTTTT
17,TRBD1,many,TRBJ1-1,TRBV6-1,CASSFLDRGFMNTEAFF,TGTGCCAGCAGTTTCCTGGACAGGGGATTTATGAACACTGAAGCTTTCTTT
14,TRBD2,.,TRBJ2-5,TRBV20-1,CSASWTSGAETQYF,TGCAGTGCCTCCTGGACTAGCGGGGCGGAGACCCAGTACTTC
15,TRBD2,many,TRBJ2-2,TRBV20-1,CSARRAGGGIGELFF,TGCAGTGCTAGAAGGGCGGGGGGTGGAATCGGGGAGCTGTTTTTT
17,TRBD2,.,TRBJ2-7,TRBV11-2,CASRPGPGLAGVYEQYF,TGTGCCAGCAGACCCGGGCCCGGACTAGCGGGGGTCTACGAGCAGTACTTC
15,.,.,TRBJ1-5,TRBV10-1,CASSESRRVNQPQHF,TGCGCCAGCAGTGAGTCAAGGAGGGTAAATCAGCCCCAGCATTTT
12,TRBD1,.,TRBJ2-7,TRBV29-1,CSAWGQGDEQHF,TGCAGCGCATGGGGACAGGGGGACGAGCAGCACTTC
13,.,many,TRBJ1-5,TRBV6-5,CASTYAPDQPQHF,TGTGCCAGCACTTACGCCCCGGATCAGCCCCAGCATTTT
13,TRBD1,many,TRBJ2-7,TRBV20-1,CSAGDRRGYEQYF,TGCAGTGCTGGGGACAGGCGGGGCTACGAGCAGTACTTC
15,.,.,TRBJ1-6,TRBV2,CASTLIGGGDSPLHF,TGTGCCAGCACCCTAATCGGGGGGGGCGATTCACCCCTCCACTTT
12,.,once,TRBJ1-1,TRBV7-7,CASSPQRTEAFF,TGTGCTAGCAGCCCCCAAAGAACTGAAGCTTTCTTT
13,TRBD2,.,TRBJ2-7,TRBV7-8,CASSLLRLAEQCF,TGTGCCAGCAGCTTACTTAGACTAGCCGAGCAGTGCTTC
14,.,many,TRBJ2-7,TRBV5-1,CASTGAGSTYEQYF,TGCGCCTCTACGGGGGCAGGAAGTACCTACGAGCAGTACTTC
17,TRBD1,many,TRBJ1-2,TRBV9,CASSVETGGGRDYGYTF,TGTGCCAGCAGCGTAGAGACAGGGGGAGGGCGGGACTATGGCTACACCTTC
14,.,once,TRBJ2-5,TRBV7-3,CASSLEGGGETQYF,TGTGCCAGCAGCTTAGAGGGGGGCGGGGAGACCCAGTACTTC
14,.,.,TRBJ1-1,TRBV25-1,CASSGAGLNTEAFF,TGTGCCAGCAGTGGTGCGGGTTTGAACACTGAAGCTTTCTTT
16,.,many,TRBJ1-3,TRBV7-9,CASSLVLPGSGNTIYF,TGTGCCAGCAGCTTAGTGCTGCCGGGTTCTGGAAACACCATATATTTT
15,TRBD2,many,TRBJ2-3,TRBV2,CASTPSGRTTDTQYF,TGTGCCAGCACCCCCAGCGGGAGAACCACAGATACGCAGTATTTT
13,TRBD2,.,TRBJ2-5,TRBV20-1,CSANLAGQETQYF,TGCAGTGCTAATCTAGCGGGACAAGAGACCCAGTACTTC